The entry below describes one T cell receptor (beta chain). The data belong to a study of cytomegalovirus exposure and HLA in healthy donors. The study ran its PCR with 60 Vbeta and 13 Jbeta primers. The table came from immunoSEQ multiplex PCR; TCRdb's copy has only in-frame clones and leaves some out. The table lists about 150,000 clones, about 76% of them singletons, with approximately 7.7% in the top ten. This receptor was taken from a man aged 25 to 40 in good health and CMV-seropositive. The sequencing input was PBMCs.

The CDR3 loop is CASSDQGKPQHF. The CDR3 DNA is TGTGCCAGCAGCGACCAGGGGAAGCCCCAGCATTTT. The chain combines TRBV27 with TRBJ1-5; D may be TRBD1 (6 bases). V dropped 6 bases and J dropped 8 bases, with 11 bases sitting between them. Germline CDR1 and CDR2: MNHEY and SMNVEV (reference sequence). The CDR3 is 12 residues long.